These T cell receptor beta chains were read from a single sample in a study of CD8+ T cells in alopecia areata. This table comes from immunoSEQ multiplex PCR, and its TCRdb copy is limited to in-frame clones, with some not included. The sample consists of some 200,000 clones, approximately 45% of them appearing once. The specimen was CD4+ T cells sorted from blood, collected at approximately week 36, from a patient treated with tofacitinib. The receptors derive from a human donor with alopecia areata. Each CDR3 is given with its conserved first and last residue. D genes are given only for firm matches. Clone size is shown for a subset of rows, as once, few, many or a class of expanded clone.

j_call clone_size d_call v_call cdr3_length cdr3_nt cdr3_aa
TRBJ2-7 - TRBD1 TRBV2 14 TGTGCCAGCAGTGAAGGTGTAGGGGGCGCCGAGCAGTACTTC CASSEGVGGAEQYF
TRBJ2-1 few - TRBV7-2 16 TGTGCCAGCTTATTTGGCGGGCCGAGCTCCTACAATGAGCAGTTCTTC CASLFGGPSSYNEQFF
TRBJ2-7 - TRBD1 TRBV7-8 15 TGTGCCAGCAGCTTAGCGGGGACAGGGCTCTACGAGCAGTACTTC CASSLAGTGLYEQYF
TRBJ2-6 - - TRBV6-5 13 TGTGCCAGCGGGGGGCCTGGGGCCAACGTCCTGACTTTC CASGGPGANVLTF
TRBJ1-1 many - TRBV5-1 13 TGCGCCAGCAGCTTGTACATCAACACTGAAGCTTTCTTT CASSLYINTEAFF
TRBJ2-7 - TRBD1 TRBV5-1 14 TGCGCCAGCAGCTTGGGTGACAGGGTATCCGAGCAGTACTTC CASSLGDRVSEQYF
TRBJ2-7 - TRBD2 TRBV30 14 TGTGCCTGGAGCTACGGACTAGCGGGCTACGAGCAGTACTTC CAWSYGLAGYEQYF
TRBJ2-1 - TRBD1 TRBV28 12 TGTGCCAGCGAGACAGGGGACAATGAGCAGTTCTTC CASETGDNEQFF
TRBJ2-1 few - TRBV30 15 TGTGCCTGGAGATCAGGGGATGTACCCCTGAATGAGCAGTTCTTC CAWRSGDVPLNEQFF
TRBJ2-2 few - TRBV19 14 TGTGCCTCCGGTGCGTCGTTTAACACCGGGGAGCTGTTTTTT CASGASFNTGELFF
TRBJ1-2 once TRBD1 TRBV29-1 13 TGCAGCGCCAGGTGGGGGACAGGGGCTGGCTACACCTTC CSARWGTGAGYTF
TRBJ2-7 - - TRBV5-1 14 TGCGCCAGCAGCTTGACGGGCTCCGCGGGGGAGCAGTACTTC CASSLTGSAGEQYF